A selection of T cell receptor beta chains follows, all from one sample in a study of T cell responses to AZD1222 COVID-19 vaccine. TCRdb's copy holds only in-frame clones and misses some; the assay was immunoSEQ multiplex PCR. The repertoire holds more than 150,000 clones, with approximately 91% as singletons. The sequencing used peripheral blood, collected 28 days after the second AZD1222 dose. The receptors stem from an adult who received the AZD1222 COVID-19 vaccine. The CDR3 runs from the conserved cysteine through the conserved F or W. Each record gives: J gene, V gene, CDR3 protein.

TRBJ2-3 TRBV27 CASSKPRLAGGKDTQYF
TRBJ1-5 TRBV6-5 CASSSRENQPQHF
TRBJ2-7 TRBV6-1 CASSDRFEQYF
TRBJ2-7 TRBV10-3 CAISEHHLIEQYF
TRBJ2-3 TRBV5-1 CASSQTLQGSTDTQYF
TRBJ1-1 TRBV7-9 CASSLAEAAPEAFF
TRBJ1-5 TRBV19 CASSGQWAGDQPQHF
TRBJ2-7 TRBV5-6 CASSLLQSYEQYF
TRBJ2-7 TRBV4-2 CASSQDELAGPPYEQYF
TRBJ1-1 TRBV27 CASSFARDNTEAFF
TRBJ1-2 TRBV3-1/TRBV3-2 CASSRQWNYGYTF
TRBJ1-4 TRBV11-2 CASSPGRTSNEKLFF
TRBJ1-5 TRBV7-9 CASSLDWGSQPQHF
TRBJ1-1 TRBV7-2 CASSLTRAGTEAFF
TRBJ1-5 TRBV2 CASSARGTGSNQPQHF
TRBJ2-5 TRBV30 CAWSVSGPVWETQYF
TRBJ2-5 TRBV5-1 CASRGDYTTGTQYF
TRBJ1-4 TRBV4-1 CASSLGRINEKLFF
TRBJ2-3 TRBV19 CASMRGDSYSSTDTQYF
TRBJ2-7 TRBV19 CATRRQGGTYEQYF
TRBJ2-1 TRBV27 CASSGARTIRNEQFF
TRBJ1-1 TRBV11-3 CASSAGGRWNTEAFF
TRBJ2-5 TRBV6-6 CASSSVGGAETQYF
TRBJ2-7 TRBV7-2 CASSLYEDARYEQYF
TRBJ2-7 TRBV5-6 CASSFYGGATYEQYF
TRBJ2-2 TRBV19 CASSGMDTNTGELFF
TRBJ1-2 TRBV5-6 CASSLVGLGDNYGYTF
TRBJ1-1 TRBV7-2 CASSITGTGPNTEAFF
TRBJ1-4 TRBV5-8 CASSFSVDEKLFF